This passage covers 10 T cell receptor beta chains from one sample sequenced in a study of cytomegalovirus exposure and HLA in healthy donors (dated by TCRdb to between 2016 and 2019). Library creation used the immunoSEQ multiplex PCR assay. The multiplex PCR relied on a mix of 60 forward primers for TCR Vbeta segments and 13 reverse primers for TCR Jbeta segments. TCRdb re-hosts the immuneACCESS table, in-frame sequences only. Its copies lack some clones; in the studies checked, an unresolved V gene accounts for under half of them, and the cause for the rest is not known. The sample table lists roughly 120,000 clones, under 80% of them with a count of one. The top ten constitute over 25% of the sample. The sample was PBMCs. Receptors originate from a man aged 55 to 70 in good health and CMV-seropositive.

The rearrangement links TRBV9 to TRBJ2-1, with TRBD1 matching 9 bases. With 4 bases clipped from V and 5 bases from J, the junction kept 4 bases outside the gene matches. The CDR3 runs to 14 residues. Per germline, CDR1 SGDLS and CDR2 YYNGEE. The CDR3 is CASSSRTGDNEQFF. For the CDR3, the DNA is TGTGCCAGCAGCTCTCGGACAGGGGACAATGAGCAGTTCTTC.

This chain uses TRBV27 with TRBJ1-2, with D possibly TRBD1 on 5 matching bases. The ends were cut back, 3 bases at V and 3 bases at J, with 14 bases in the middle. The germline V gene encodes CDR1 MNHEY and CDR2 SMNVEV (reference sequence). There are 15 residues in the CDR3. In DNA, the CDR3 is TGTGCCAGCAGTTTCTATAGGGGAGGTGACTATGGCTACACCTTC. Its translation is CASSFYRGGDYGYTF.

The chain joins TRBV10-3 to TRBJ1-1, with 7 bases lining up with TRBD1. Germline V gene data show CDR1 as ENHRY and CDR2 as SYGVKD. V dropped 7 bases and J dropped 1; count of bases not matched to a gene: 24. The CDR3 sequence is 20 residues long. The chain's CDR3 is CAITEARRRGFGTANTEAFF. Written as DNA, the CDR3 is TGTGCCATCACGGAGGCGAGGAGGAGAGGTTTTGGGACAGCGAACACTGAAGCTTTCTTT.

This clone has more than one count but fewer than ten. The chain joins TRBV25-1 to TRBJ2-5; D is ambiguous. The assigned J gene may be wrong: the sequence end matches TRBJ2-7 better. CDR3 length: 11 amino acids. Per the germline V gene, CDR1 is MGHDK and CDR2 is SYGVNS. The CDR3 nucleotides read TGTGCCAGCAGTGGGAGATACGAGCAGTACTTC. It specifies CASSGRYEQYF.

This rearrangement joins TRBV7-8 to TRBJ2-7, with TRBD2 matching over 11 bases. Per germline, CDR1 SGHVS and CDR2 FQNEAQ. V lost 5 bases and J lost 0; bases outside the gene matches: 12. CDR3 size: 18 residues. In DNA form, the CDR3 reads TGTGCCAGCAGCCTAGGACCCACTAGCGGGAGTGTCTCCTACGAGCAGTACTTC. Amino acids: CASSLGPTSGSVSYEQYF. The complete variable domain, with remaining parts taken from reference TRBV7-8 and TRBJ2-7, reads GAGVSQSPRYKVAKRGQDVALRCDPISGHVSLFWYQQALGQGPEFLTYFQNEAQLDKSGLPSDRFFAERPEGSVSTLKIQRTQQEDSAVYLCASSLGPTSGSVSYEQYFGPGTRLTVT.

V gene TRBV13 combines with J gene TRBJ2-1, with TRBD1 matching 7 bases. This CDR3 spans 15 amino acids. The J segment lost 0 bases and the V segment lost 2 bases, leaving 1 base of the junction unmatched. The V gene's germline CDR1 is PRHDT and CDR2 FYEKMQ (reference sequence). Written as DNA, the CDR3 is TGTGCCAGCAGCTTATCAGGGGGCTCCTACAATGAGCAGTTCTTC. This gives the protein CASSLSGGSYNEQFF.

The CDR3: CASSPRAGLSEQYF. The CDR3 DNA reads TGTGCCAGCTCACCACGGGCGGGTCTAAGTGAGCAGTACTTC. The chain links TRBV18 to TRBJ2-7; possibly TRBD2 for D (5 bases). Germline assignment: CDR1 KGHSH and CDR2 LQKENI. The CDR3 runs 14 residues. Trimming removed 1 base at V and 7 bases at J, with 14 bases between.

In DNA form, the CDR3 reads TGCGCCAGCAGCTTGGATCTGAGCTCCACAGATACGCAGTATTTT. Amino acid sequence: CASSLDLSSTDTQYF. This sequence joins TRBV5-1 and TRBJ2-3; D uncertain. The germline V gene encodes CDR1 SGHRS and CDR2 YFSETQ. Trimming cost V 0 bases and J 2 bases, with 10 bases left between them. The CDR3 loop spans 15 amino acids.

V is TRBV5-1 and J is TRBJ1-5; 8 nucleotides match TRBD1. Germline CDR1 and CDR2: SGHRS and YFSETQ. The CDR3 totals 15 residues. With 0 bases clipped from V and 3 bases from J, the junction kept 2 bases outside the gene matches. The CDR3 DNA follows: TGCGCCAGCAGCTTGGGGGACAGGTTCAATCAGCCCCAGCATTTT. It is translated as CASSLGDRFNQPQHF.

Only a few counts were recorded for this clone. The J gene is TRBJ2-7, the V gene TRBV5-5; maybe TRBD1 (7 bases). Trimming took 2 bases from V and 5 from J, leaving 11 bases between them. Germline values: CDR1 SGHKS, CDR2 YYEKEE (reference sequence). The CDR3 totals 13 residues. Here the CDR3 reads CASSFQGGDEQYF. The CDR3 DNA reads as TGTGCCAGCAGCTTCCAGGGGGGCGACGAGCAGTACTTC.